This T cell receptor (beta chain) was identified during a study of shared clonotypes between healthy human individuals. Across the whole study: Per-donor plates numbered three CD4 naive, three CD4 memory, two CD8 naive and one CD8 memory.

Study-level points and caveats: Relative to clonotypes present in all four donors, those not shared had lower generation probabilities. Clonotype sharing among donors likely depends on sequencing depth.

The assay was immunoSEQ multiplex PCR, and TCRdb's table has in-frame clones only and misses some. The table has roughly 680,000 clones, about two thirds seen once; the top ten hold approximately 2%. This clone occurred a few times. As yet, its antigen is unknown. Trimming shortened V by 4 bases and J by 1 base, and 11 bases separated the two germline ends. There are 14 residues in the CDR3. CDR1 is GTSNPN and CDR2 is SVGIG in the germline V gene (reference sequence). This sequence originates from a woman aged 25 to 45 in good health. The sample taken for sequencing was memory CD4+ T cells sorted from blood. Subset specified: CD45RA-negative fraction. The genes are TRBV30 and TRBJ1-3; weak D call: TRBD1 (5 bases). CDR3 bases: TGTGCCTGGACCCAGGGCCATTCTGGAAACACCATATATTTT. It codes for CAWTQGHSGNTIYF.